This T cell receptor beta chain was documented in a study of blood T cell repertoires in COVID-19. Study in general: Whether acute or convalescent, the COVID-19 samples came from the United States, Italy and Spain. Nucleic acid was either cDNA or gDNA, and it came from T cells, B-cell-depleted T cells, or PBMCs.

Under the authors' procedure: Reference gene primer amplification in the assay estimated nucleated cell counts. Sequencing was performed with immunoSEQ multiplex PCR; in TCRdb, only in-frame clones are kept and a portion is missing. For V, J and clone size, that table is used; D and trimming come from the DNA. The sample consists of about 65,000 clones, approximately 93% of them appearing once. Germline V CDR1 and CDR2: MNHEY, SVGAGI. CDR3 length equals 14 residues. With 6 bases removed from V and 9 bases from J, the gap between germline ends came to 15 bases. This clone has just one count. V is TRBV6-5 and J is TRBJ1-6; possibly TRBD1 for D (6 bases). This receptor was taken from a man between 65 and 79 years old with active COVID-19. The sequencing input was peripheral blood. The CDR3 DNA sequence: TGTGCCAGCAGCACAGGGAAGGAGCTTTCACCCCTCCACTTT. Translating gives CASSTGKELSPLHF.